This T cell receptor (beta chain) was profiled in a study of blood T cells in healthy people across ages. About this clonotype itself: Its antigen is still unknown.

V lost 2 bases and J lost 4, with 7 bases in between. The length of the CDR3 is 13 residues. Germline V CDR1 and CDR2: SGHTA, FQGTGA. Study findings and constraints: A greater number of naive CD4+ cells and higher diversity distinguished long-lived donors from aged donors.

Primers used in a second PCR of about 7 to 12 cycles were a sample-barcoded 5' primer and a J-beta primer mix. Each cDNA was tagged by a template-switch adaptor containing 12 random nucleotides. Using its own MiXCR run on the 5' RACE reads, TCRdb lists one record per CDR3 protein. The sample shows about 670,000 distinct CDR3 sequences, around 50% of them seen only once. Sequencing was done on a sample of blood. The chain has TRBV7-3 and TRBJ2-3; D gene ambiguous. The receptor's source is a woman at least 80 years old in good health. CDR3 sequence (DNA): TGTGCCAGCAGCTTAGGTTGGGCAGATACGCAGTATTTT. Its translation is CASSLGWADTQYF.